This T cell receptor beta chain is from a study of blood T cell repertoires in COVID-19. About the research overall: From T cells, B-cell-depleted T cells, or PBMCs came the material, which was cDNA or gDNA.

Some clones are missing from TCRdb's copy, which holds only in-frame ones; the method was immunoSEQ multiplex PCR. Of 140,000 to 150,000 clones in the sample, about 85% are singletons; the top ten hold over 2%. Germline V gene data show CDR1 as ENHRY and CDR2 as SYGVKD. The CDR3 length is 13 residues. Deletions cut 0 bases from V and 7 bases from J, with 10 bases between. The chain uses TRBV10-3 and TRBJ2-7; tentative D call: TRBD2 (6 bases). This clonotype was obtained from a human donor with COVID-19, enrolled during active disease. The donor label of this sample is uncertain. Input material: peripheral blood. CDR3 in amino acids: CAISESLEGEQYF. CDR3 nucleotides: TGTGCCATCAGTGAGTCGCTGGAGGGAGAGCAGTACTTC.